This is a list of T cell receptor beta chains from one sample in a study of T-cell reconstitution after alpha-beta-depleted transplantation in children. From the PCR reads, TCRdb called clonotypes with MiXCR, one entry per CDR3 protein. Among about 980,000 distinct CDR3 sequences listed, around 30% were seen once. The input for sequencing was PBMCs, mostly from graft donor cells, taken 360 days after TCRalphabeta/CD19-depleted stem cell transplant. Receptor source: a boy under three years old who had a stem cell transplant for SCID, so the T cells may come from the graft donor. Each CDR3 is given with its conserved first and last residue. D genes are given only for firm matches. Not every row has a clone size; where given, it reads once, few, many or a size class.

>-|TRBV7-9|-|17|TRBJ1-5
TGTGCCAGCAGCTTAGGTGGAGGGGATATCGGCAATCAGCCCCAGCATTTT
CASSLGGGDIGNQPQHF
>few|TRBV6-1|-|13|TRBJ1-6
TGTGCCAGCAGTGACGAGGATAATTCACCCCTCCACTTT
CASSDEDNSPLHF
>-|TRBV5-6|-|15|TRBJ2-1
TGTGCCAGCAGCTTGGGTGGGGGGGCCACAAATGAGCAGTTCTTC
CASSLGGGATNEQFF
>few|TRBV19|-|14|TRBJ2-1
TGTGCCAGTAGTAGCTGGGGGCGCGAGGATGAGCAGTTCTTC
CASSSWGREDEQFF
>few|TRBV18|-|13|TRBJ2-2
TGTGCCAGCTCGGGCTCGAACACCGGGGAGCTGTTTTTT
CASSGSNTGELFF
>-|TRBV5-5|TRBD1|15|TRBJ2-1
TGTGCCAGCAGCAGGACAGGGATTCCCTACAATGAGCAGTTCTTC
CASSRTGIPYNEQFF
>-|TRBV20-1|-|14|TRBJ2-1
TGCAGTGCTAGCTCGCTGCGGGGGCTCAATGAGCAGTTCTTC
CSASSLRGLNEQFF
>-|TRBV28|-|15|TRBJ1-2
TGTGCCAGCGATGAGGGGGGGAATCACAACTATGGCTACACCTTC
CASDEGGNHNYGYTF
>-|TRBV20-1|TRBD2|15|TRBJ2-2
TGCAGTGCTAGATTACCGGGACTAGCGGCCGGGGAGCTGTTTTTT
CSARLPGLAAGELFF
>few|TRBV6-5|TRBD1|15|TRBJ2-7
TGTGCCAGCAGTTACTCGGGGACAGGGGGCGTCGAGCAGTACTTC
CASSYSGTGGVEQYF
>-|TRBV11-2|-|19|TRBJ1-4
TGTGCCAGCAGCTTACATGGCAGGGAGGCTTCTCCGGCAGCTCGGAGACTGTTTTTT
CASSLHGREASPAARRLFF
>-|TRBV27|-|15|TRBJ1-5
TGTGCCAGCAGTTTCGGGCTGGGGCCCAATCAGCCCCAGCATTTT
CASSFGLGPNQPQHF
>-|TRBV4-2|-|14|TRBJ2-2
TGTGCCAGCAGCCGAGAGAGGGGAGGCGGGGAGCTGTTTTTT
CASSRERGGGELFF
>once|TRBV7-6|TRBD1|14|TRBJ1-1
TGTGCCAGCAGCCAAGACAGGGGGACGACTGAAGCTTTCTTT
CASSQDRGTTEAFF
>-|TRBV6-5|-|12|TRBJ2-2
TGTGCCAGCAGCCGGGCGTCCGGGGAGCTGTTTTTT
CASSRASGELFF
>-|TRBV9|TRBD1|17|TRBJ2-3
TGTGCCAGCAGCGTAGTCGGAGGGACAGGGGTCACAGATACGCAGTATTTT
CASSVVGGTGVTDTQYF
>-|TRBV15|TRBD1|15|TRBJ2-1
TGTGCCACCACCGCCTGGGACAGGGCGGACAATGAGCAGTTCTTC
CATTAWDRADNEQFF
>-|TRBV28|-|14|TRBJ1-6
TGTGCCAGCTCCTACGGACGGATTAATTCACCCCTCCACTTT
CASSYGRINSPLHF
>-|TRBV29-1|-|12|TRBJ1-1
TGCAGCGTTCACCCACAAAGTTTCGTAGCTTTCTTT
CSVHPQSFVAFF
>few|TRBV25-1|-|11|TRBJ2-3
TGTGCCAGCAGACGGGAAGATACGCAGTATTTT
CASRREDTQYF
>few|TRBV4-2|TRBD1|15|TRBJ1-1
TGTGCCAGCAGCCTCTCGGGACAGTCGAACACTGAAGCTTTCTTT
CASSLSGQSNTEAFF
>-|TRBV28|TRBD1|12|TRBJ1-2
TGTGCCAGCCGACAGGGACTCTATGGCTACACCTTC
CASRQGLYGYTF
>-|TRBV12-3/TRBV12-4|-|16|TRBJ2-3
TGTGCCAGCACCAATGCCCTAAGTAGGTTGGGAGATACGCAGTATTTT
CASTNALSRLGDTQYF
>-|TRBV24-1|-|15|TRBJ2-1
TGTGCCACCAGTGCTGCCGGGACGCCTTACAATGAGCAGTTCTTC
CATSAAGTPYNEQFF
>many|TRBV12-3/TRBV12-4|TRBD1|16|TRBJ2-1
TGTGCCAGCAGCACCCTCAGGGGGCAGGGATACAATGAGCAGTTCTTC
CASSTLRGQGYNEQFF
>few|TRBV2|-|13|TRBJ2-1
TGTGCCAGCTTGCGGGGTGGCTACAATGAGCAGTTCTTC
CASLRGGYNEQFF
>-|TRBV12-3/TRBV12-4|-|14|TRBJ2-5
TGTGCCAGCAGTCCGGACGCGGCTCAAGAGACCCAGTACTTC
CASSPDAAQETQYF
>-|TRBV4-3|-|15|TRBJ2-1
TGCGCCAGCAGCCAAGCACCTAACTCCTACAATGAGCAGTTCTTC
CASSQAPNSYNEQFF
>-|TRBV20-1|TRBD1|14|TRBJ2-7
TGCAGTATCGGAGGACTGGGCACAGGGGGCGAGCAGTACTTC
CSIGGLGTGGEQYF
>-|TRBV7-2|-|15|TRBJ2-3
TGTGCCAGCAGCTTAGTTTCTACCAGCACAGATACGCAGTATTTT
CASSLVSTSTDTQYF
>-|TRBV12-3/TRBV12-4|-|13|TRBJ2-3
TGTGCCAGCAGTAAGATACATTCGAATACGCAGTATTTT
CASSKIHSNTQYF
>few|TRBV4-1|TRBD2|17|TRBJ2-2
TGCGCCAGCAGCCAAAATAGCGGGGGGCCTTACACCGGGGAGCTGTTTTTT
CASSQNSGGPYTGELFF
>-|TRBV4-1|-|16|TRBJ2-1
TGCGCCAGCAGCCAGGGCCGGGCGCGAGGAGGGGATGAGCAGTTCTTC
CASSQGRARGGDEQFF
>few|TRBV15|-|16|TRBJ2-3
TGTGCCACCAGCAGAGATGGAAAAGGGGGTACAGATACGCAGTATTTT
CATSRDGKGGTDTQYF
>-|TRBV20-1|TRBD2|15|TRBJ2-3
TGCAGTGCTAGTGAGCTAGCGGCTAGCACAGATACGCAGTATTTT
CSASELAASTDTQYF
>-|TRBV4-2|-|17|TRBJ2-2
TGTGCCATCGGCCCTGGGCTCAGGACCCCGAACACCGGGGAGCTGTTTTTT
CAIGPGLRTPNTGELFF
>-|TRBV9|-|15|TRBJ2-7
TGTGCCAGCAGCGTAGGTCCGGGTGCGGTCAACGAGCAGTACTTC
CASSVGPGAVNEQYF
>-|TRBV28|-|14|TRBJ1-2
TGTGCCAGCAGTTTGGCGGGGCGGTTCTATGGCTACACCTTC
CASSLAGRFYGYTF
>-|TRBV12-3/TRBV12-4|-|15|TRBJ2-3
TGTGCCAGCAGTCGGGGGACGATGAGCACAGATACGCAGTATTTT
CASSRGTMSTDTQYF
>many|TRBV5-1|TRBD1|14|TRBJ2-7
TGCGCCAGCAGCTTGGTGACAGGGAGCTACGAGCAGTACTTC
CASSLVTGSYEQYF
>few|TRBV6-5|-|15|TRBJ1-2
TGTGCCAGCAGTTCCCCAACAGGGCAGAACTATGGCTACACCTTC
CASSSPTGQNYGYTF